This T cell receptor beta chain was sequenced in a study of blood T cell repertoires in COVID-19. The method was immunoSEQ multiplex PCR; TCRdb's version includes in-frame clones alone and lacks a portion of them. The sample consists of 290,000 or so clones, 85% to 90% of them appearing once. In germline, CDR1 is MDHEN, CDR2 SYDVKM. V shed 5 bases and J 2 bases; nucleotides not matched to a gene: 7. The CDR3 has 15 amino acids. Sequenced input: peripheral blood. This TCR derives from a man between 65 and 85 years old with acute or convalescent COVID-19. J is TRBJ2-3 and V is TRBV28; TRBD1 aligns across 7 bases. This CDR3 is CASSRTGTVTDTQYF. DNA of the CDR3: TGTGCCAGCAGTCGGACCGGGACAGTCACAGATACGCAGTATTTT.